The 10 T cell receptor beta chains below come from one sample, sequenced in a study of T cells expressing NK-cell markers. TCRdb reanalyzed the 5' RACE reads, giving one entry per CDR3 protein sequence and no DNA. Listed are some 460,000 distinct CDR3 sequences; around 1.4% falls within the top ten. The sequencing input was blood T cells: a sorted CD56 or NKG2C T cell subset, CD4+ or CD8+ T cells, or bulk PBMC T cells (not recorded which). These receptors originate from a woman between 45 and 65 years old in good health.

This chain connects TRBV20-1 to TRBJ1-5. Germline CDR1 reads DFQATT; CDR2 reads SNEGSKA (reference sequence). This CDR3 contains 13 residues. CDR3 sequence: CSAQPYSNQPQHF.

The chain is built from TRBV6-6 and TRBJ2-1; the TCRdb D gene call, TRBD2, has no DNA to confirm it. This CDR3 has 13 amino acids. Germline CDR1 reads MNHNY; CDR2 reads SVGAGI (reference sequence). Here the CDR3 reads CASSDKRAGKQFF.

The V gene is TRBV5-1, the J gene TRBJ2-1; the D call from TCRdb, TRBD2, cannot be confirmed without DNA. The germline CDR1 and CDR2 sequences are SGHRS and YFSETQ. The CDR3 covers 15 residues. CDR3: CASSLEGLSYNEQFF.

J is TRBJ2-3 and V is TRBV29-1; TCRdb's assignment of TRBD2 cannot be checked, as there is no DNA. There are 16 residues in the CDR3. Germline-derived CDR1 and CDR2 are SQVTM and ANQGSEA. Here the CDR3 reads CSVEGTSGRAPDTQYF.

This chain joins TRBV5-1 and TRBJ2-1. The CDR3 contains 12 residues. CDR1 and CDR2 (germline): SGHRS, YFSETQ. CDR3 protein: CASRLSQNEQFF.

The genes are TRBV24-1 and TRBJ2-1; TCRdb reports TRBD2, a call that lacks DNA to check it against. This CDR3 is 14 amino acids long. Germline V gives CDR1 KGHDR, CDR2 SFDVKD. The CDR3 sequence: CATSETLAGPEQFF.

This sequence joins TRBV11-1 and TRBJ2-1; TCRdb proposes TRBD1, but this gene call is untestable without DNA. CDR1 and CDR2 (germline): SGHAT, FQDESV (reference sequence). The CDR3 spans 16 residues. CDR3: CASSSGTDRRHNEQFF. Combining the CDR3 with reference TRBV11-1 and TRBJ2-1 gives the whole variable domain EAEVAQSPRYKITEKSQAVAFWCDPISGHATLYWYRQILGQGPELLVQFQDESVVDDSQLPKDRFSAERLKGVDSTLKIQPAELGDSAMYLCASSSGTDRRHNEQFFGPGTRLTVL.

J is TRBJ1-4 and V is TRBV12-3 or TRBV12-4; TCRdb selects TRBD1, and the lack of DNA leaves this call unchecked. This CDR3 is built from 15 residues. CDR3 region: CASSLRTGGDEKLFF.

The gene calls are TRBV5-6 and TRBJ2-2. Germline CDR1 SGHDT, CDR2 YYEEEE. The CDR3 is 14 residues long. The CDR3 is CASSFLINTGELFF.

The J gene is TRBJ2-2, the V gene TRBV7-9; the D call from TCRdb, TRBD1, cannot be confirmed without DNA. This CDR3 is 14 amino acids long. Germline V lookup: CDR1 SEHNR, CDR2 FQNEAQ (reference sequence). The CDR3 spells CSSGALANTGELFF.